The 5 T cell receptor beta chains in this list originate from one sample, sequenced in a study of response to subunit inactivated influenza vaccine. In TCRdb, the RT-PCR reads were re-called with MiXCR into one record per CDR3 protein. Of some 550,000 distinct CDR3 sequences in the sample, roughly 23% were seen once. The same data also contributed to another study, on T cells expressing NK-cell markers. As reported in that work: 5'RACE template switching built TCR beta cDNA with unique molecular identifiers.

This material consisted of CD4+ T cells sorted from PBMCs, taken 11 to 12 days after vaccination. The receptors here all came from a man over 45 who received an inactivated influenza vaccine.

The CDR3 reads CASSLVLAAGAIQETQYF. The CDR3 DNA reads as TGTGCCAGCAGCTTGGTCCTGGCGGCAGGGGCGATCCAAGAGACCCAGTACTTC. The chain joins TRBV7-8 to TRBJ2-5; TRBD1 is a possible D gene (6 bases). The CDR3 has 18 amino acids. The germline V and J ends were trimmed by 3 bases and 1 base, with 21 bases remaining between them. Germline CDR1 and CDR2: SGHVS and FQNEAQ.

This clonotype was detected a few times. The chain combines TRBV12-3 or TRBV12-4 with TRBJ2-3; 7 bases agree with TRBD2. The ends lost 6 bases at V and 4 bases at J; junction bases unmatched: 10. The CDR3 loop spans 15 amino acids. The CDR3 region has the DNA TGTGCCAGCAGCCTCGTGGGACTATGGTCAGATACGCAGTATTTT. Translation gives CASSLVGLWSDTQYF.

In this sample, this clonotype turned up a few times. The genes are TRBV4-1 and TRBJ2-5; D not certain. CDR1 is MGHRA, CDR2 YSYEKL, per germline. The CDR3 has 17 residues. V dropped 1 base and J dropped 2 bases, with 17 bases sitting between them. For the CDR3, the DNA is TGCGCCAGCAGCCAAGGTCGCGACTTCCGCAGACAAGAGACCCAGTACTTC. The encoded protein is CASSQGRDFRRQETQYF.

This clonotype was detected only once. Being one base from a much bigger clone, this may be a read error. The chain combines TRBV10-3 with TRBJ2-5; D call uncertain. Germline CDR1 ENHRY, CDR2 SYGVKD. This CDR3 comprises 12 residues. CDR3 residues: CAISDNQETHYF. CDR3 DNA: TGTGCCATCAGTGACAACCAAGAGACCCACTACTTC.

The chain recombines TRBV27 with TRBJ2-7; 10 bases agree with TRBD2. The CDR3 contains 13 residues. Per germline, CDR1 MNHEY and CDR2 SMNVEV (reference sequence). Trimming at V came to 6 bases and at J to 7 bases, leaving 6 bases not matched to a gene. The CDR3 nucleotides read TGTGCCAGCAGGGTAGCGGGGGGTCGTGAGCAGTACTTC. This gives the protein CASRVAGGREQYF.